These 25 T cell receptor beta chains were sequenced from one sample in a study of cytomegalovirus exposure and HLA in healthy donors (dated by TCRdb to about 2017). The receptor library was made with the immunoSEQ multiplex PCR assay. The multiplex PCR relied on a mix of 60 forward primers for TCR Vbeta segments and 13 reverse primers for TCR Jbeta segments. Not all clones reach the TCRdb copy of this immuneACCESS table, which keeps in-frame sequences only. Checked studies attribute under half of the gap to unresolved V genes and leave the rest unexplained. Counted in this sample were under 200,000 clones; almost 80% of them appeared once. About an eighth of the sample rests with the top ten. The specimen was PBMCs. Receptor source: a man aged 50-60 years in good health and CMV-seropositive.

The gene calls are TRBV29-1 and TRBJ2-2; D may be TRBD2 (7 bases). This CDR3 is 16 amino acids long. The V gene's germline CDR1 is SQVTM and CDR2 ANQGSEA. V was shortened by 2 bases and J by 2 bases, with 15 bases between the two germline ends. The CDR3 spells CSVELGGGLNTGELFF. In DNA form, the CDR3 reads TGCAGCGTTGAACTGGGGGGGGGCCTCAACACCGGGGAGCTGTTTTTT.

This clone appeared once. The chain links TRBV14 to TRBJ2-5, with 12 bases that match TRBD2. The germline CDR1 and CDR2 sequences are SGHDN and FVKESK. The length of the CDR3 is 19 residues. Germline trimming cut 2 bases from V and 4 bases from J; bases unmatched to any gene: 14. DNA for the CDR3: TGTGCCAGCAGCCAACGACTTACTAGCGGGGGGTTATCCTCAGAGACCCAGTACTTC. Residues: CASSQRLTSGGLSSETQYF.

V gene TRBV7-2 combines with J gene TRBJ2-3; D is possibly TRBD1 (7 bases). The germline V gene encodes CDR1 SGHTA and CDR2 FQGNSA. Trimming removed 9 bases from V and 8 bases from J, with 15 bases in between. This CDR3 contains 12 residues. CDR3 nucleotide sequence: TGTGCCAGTCAGGGGGGCCGAGGTACGCAGTATTTT. Amino acid sequence: CASQGGRGTQYF.

The genes are TRBV4-2 and TRBJ1-1; D is unresolved. This CDR3 has 15 amino acids. Trimming stripped 0 bases from V and 1 base from J, with 9 bases between. Germline V gene data show CDR1 as LGHNA and CDR2 as YNFKEQ. CDR3 in DNA: TGTGCCAGCAGCCAAGAGATGCGGGGGAACACTGAAGCTTTCTTT. Its translation is CASSQEMRGNTEAFF.

The rearrangement links TRBV2 to TRBJ2-2; a weak D match, TRBD2 (5 bases). CDR3 length equals 15 residues. Per germline, CDR1 SNHLY and CDR2 FYNNEI. Trimming took 4 bases from V and 0 from J, leaving 9 bases between them. The CDR3 coding sequence is TGTGCCAGCAGTGTCCTAGCTACGAACACCGGGGAGCTGTTTTTT. Protein: CASSVLATNTGELFF.

V is TRBV9 and J is TRBJ1-2; D is possibly TRBD1 (5 bases). V dropped 2 bases and J dropped 2 bases, with 16 bases sitting between them. The length of the CDR3 is 16 residues. The germline gives CDR1 SGDLS, CDR2 YYNGEE. The DNA for the CDR3 is TGTGCCAGCAGCGTCCCCGTGGGGCAGGAGAACTATGGCTACACCTTC. Encoded protein: CASSVPVGQENYGYTF.

The J gene is TRBJ2-7, the V gene TRBV11-2, with TRBD1 matching over 7 bases. CDR1 is SGHAT, CDR2 FQNNGV, per germline. This CDR3 comprises 13 residues. With V trimmed by 4 bases and J by 3 bases, 3 bases remained unmatched. CDR3 loop: CASSYGTDYEQYV. The CDR3 DNA follows: TGTGCCAGCAGCTACGGGACAGACTACGAGCAGTACGTC.

J is TRBJ2-3 and V is TRBV18, with 9 bases fitting TRBD1. This CDR3 has 17 amino acids. V shed 3 bases, J shed 4 bases, and the junction held 11 bases outside the gene matches. The germline CDR1 and CDR2 sequences are KGHSH and LQKENI. CDR3 region: CASSPERGTGKPDTQYF. The CDR3 DNA follows: TGTGCCAGCTCACCTGAAAGGGGGACAGGGAAACCAGATACGCAGTATTTT.

J is TRBJ1-1 and V is TRBV13, with 9 bases identical to TRBD1. Germline trimming cut 1 base from V and 3 bases from J; bases unmatched to any gene: 15. CDR1 is PRHDT, CDR2 FYEKMQ, per germline (reference sequence). This CDR3 contains 19 residues. The DNA for the CDR3 is TGTGCCAGCAGCTTAGAACTGGGACAGGGTGGGAGGGAGGACACTGAAGCTTTCTTT. Its protein is CASSLELGQGGREDTEAFF.

The chain couples TRBV6-5 to TRBJ1-4; maybe TRBD1 (6 bases). Trimming removed 5 bases from V and 4 bases from J, with 11 bases in between. Germline V gene data show CDR1 as MNHEY and CDR2 as SVGAGI. The CDR3 contains 14 residues. The CDR3 is CASSQGRGNEKLFF. CDR3 DNA: TGTGCCAGCAGTCAGGGGAGAGGTAATGAAAAACTGTTTTTT.

There are a few counts of this clone. J is TRBJ1-1 and V is TRBV6-5; D might be TRBD1 (5 bases). Trimming shortened V by 2 bases and J by 4 bases, and 11 bases separated the two germline ends. The CDR3 is 14 amino acids. Germline values: CDR1 MNHEY, CDR2 SVGAGI. The CDR3 DNA is TGTGCCAGCAGTTACGCAGGGCCGGGCACTGAAGCTTTCTTT. The encoded protein is CASSYAGPGTEAFF.

This clone was picked up one time. This chain links TRBV5-6 with TRBJ2-5, with D possibly matching TRBD2 (6 bases). The CDR3 extends over 17 amino acids. V was pared by 3 bases and J by 2 bases, with 20 bases between. CDR1 is SGHDT and CDR2 is YYEEEE in the germline V gene. CDR3 coding DNA: TGTGCCAGCAGCTGGGCGGGTGGGCTTGGGGGGCAAGAGACCCAGTACTTC. This sequence encodes CASSWAGGLGGQETQYF.

The chain couples TRBV9 to TRBJ1-2; 11 nucleotides match TRBD1. Germline values: CDR1 SGDLS, CDR2 YYNGEE. The CDR3 totals 17 residues. With V trimmed by 7 bases and J by 3 bases, 14 bases remained unmatched. CDR3 coding DNA: TGTGCCAGCTGGCCGAAGGACAGGGGGCTAAGGGACTATGGCTACACCTTC. Amino acid sequence: CASWPKDRGLRDYGYTF.

In DNA form, the CDR3 reads TGTGCCAGCAGTGATACAGCCGCCAATTCACCCCTCCACTTT. This translates into CASSDTAANSPLHF. This rearrangement joins TRBV6-4 to TRBJ1-6; D is undetermined. The CDR3 totals 14 residues. V dropped 3 bases and J dropped 7 bases, with 10 bases sitting between them. Germline V gives CDR1 MRHNA, CDR2 SNTAGT.

The chain recombines TRBV7-2 with TRBJ2-3; possibly TRBD1 for D (5 bases). Looked up from germline, CDR1 is SGHTA and CDR2 is FQGNSA. This CDR3 spans 15 amino acids. The V end was cut by 5 bases, the J end by 4 bases, with 16 bases between. The CDR3 sequence: CASSTRSGAPDTQYF. In DNA form, the CDR3 reads TGTGCCAGCAGCACAAGGTCTGGGGCCCCAGATACGCAGTATTTT.

V is TRBV28 and J is TRBJ1-2; D perhaps matches TRBD1 (6 bases). Germline loops: CDR1 MDHEN, CDR2 SYDVKM. CDR3 length: 13 amino acids. Between the trimmed V and J ends, which lost 7 bases and 7 bases, there was a span of 16 bases. The chain's CDR3 is CASIPQGKGGYTF. In DNA, the CDR3 is TGTGCCAGCATTCCCCAGGGGAAGGGTGGCTACACCTTC.

Concerning this clone: One end of the junction varies from germline; a read error may be responsible. The chain joins TRBV2 to TRBJ1-5, with D maybe TRBD1 (5 bases). Germline V gene data show CDR1 as SNHLY and CDR2 as FYNNEI. The CDR3 contains 15 residues. The CDR3 region has the DNA TGTGCCAGCAGTGAAAGCTGGGGCCAAAATCAGCCCCGGCATTTT. Its translation is CASSESWGQNQPRHF.

In this sample, this clone turned up a few times. The V and J genes are TRBV28 and TRBJ1-1; D might be TRBD1 (5 bases). Germline CDR1 is MDHEN and CDR2 is SYDVKM. V lost 6 bases and J lost 8, with 10 bases in between. CDR3 length equals 11 residues. The CDR3 is CASRATGEAFF. The CDR3 nucleotides are TGTGCCAGCAGGGCAACAGGAGAAGCTTTCTTT.

The chain uses TRBV7-6 and TRBJ2-1; 9 bases agree with TRBD1. The CDR3 loop spans 18 amino acids. Germline V CDR1 and CDR2: SGHVS, FNYEAQ. V was pared by 1 base and J by 0 bases, with 7 bases of the junction left unmatched. CDR3 residues: CASSLGTGAFSSYNEQFF. The CDR3 coding sequence is TGTGCCAGCAGCTTAGGGACAGGGGCTTTTAGCTCCTACAATGAGCAGTTCTTC.

This clone was seen a few times. J is TRBJ1-5 and V is TRBV15, with 7 bases matching TRBD1. Germline V gives CDR1 LNHNV, CDR2 YYDKDF (reference sequence). Trimming removed 6 bases from V and 7 bases from J; junction bases left unmatched: 12. This CDR3 is 15 amino acids long. Here the CDR3 DNA reads TGTGCCACCAGTAACCGTCCGACAGGGACCCAGCCCCAGCATTTT. Translated: CATSNRPTGTQPQHF.

The sample holds one count of this clone. The chain combines TRBV25-1 with TRBJ2-1; D is unclear. V was cut by 8 bases and J by 4 bases, with 6 bases left in between. CDR1 is MGHDK, CDR2 SYGVNS, per germline. The CDR3 sequence is 11 residues long. The chain's CDR3 is CASSNYNEQFF. CDR3 nucleotide sequence: TGTGCCAGCTCAAATTACAATGAGCAGTTCTTC.

The chain links TRBV9 to TRBJ2-3; 10 bases are a match to TRBD1. Unmatched junction bases numbered 5, after V lost 4 bases and J lost 3 bases. CDR3 length equals 15 residues. Germline lookup yields CDR1 SGDLS and CDR2 YYNGEE. The CDR3 spells CASSLRQGATDTQYF. As DNA, the CDR3 is TGTGCCAGCAGCCTAAGACAGGGGGCTACAGATACGCAGTATTTT.

V is TRBV5-6 and J is TRBJ1-2; a weak D match, TRBD1 (6 bases). V shed 2 bases and J shed 4 bases, with 12 bases lying between them. CDR1 and CDR2 from the germline V gene are SGHDT and YYEEEE. CDR3 length: 14 amino acids. CDR3: CASSFRLQGYGYTF. The CDR3 DNA is TGTGCCAGCAGCTTCCGCCTACAGGGCTATGGCTACACCTTC.

This chain connects TRBV2 to TRBJ2-1; 10 nucleotides align to TRBD2. Germline V gene lookup returns CDR1 SNHLY and CDR2 FYNNEI. Losses at the gene ends were 2 bases for V and 5 bases for J; bases not matched to a gene: 3. The CDR3 sequence is 15 residues long. CDR3 loop: CASSERAGGNNEQFF. CDR3 sequence (DNA): TGTGCCAGCAGTGAAAGAGCGGGGGGGAACAATGAGCAGTTCTTC. The full variable domain, in which reference TRBV2 and TRBJ2-1 provide the parts outside the CDR3, is EPEVTQTPSHQVTQMGQEVILRCVPISNHLYFYWYRQILGQKVEFLVSFYNNEISEKSEIFDDQFSVERPDGSNFTLKIRSTKLEDSAMYFCASSERAGGNNEQFFGPGTRLTVL.

V usage is TRBV7-2 and J usage is TRBJ2-2; 8 nucleotides align to TRBD2. Germline V gives CDR1 SGHTA, CDR2 FQGNSA. The CDR3 is made up of 14 amino acids. J lost 7 bases, V lost 4 bases, and 5 bases had no gene match. The CDR3 DNA sequence: TGTGCCAGCAGCTATAGCGGGGCTGGCGGGGAGCTGTTTTTT. This sequence encodes CASSYSGAGGELFF.